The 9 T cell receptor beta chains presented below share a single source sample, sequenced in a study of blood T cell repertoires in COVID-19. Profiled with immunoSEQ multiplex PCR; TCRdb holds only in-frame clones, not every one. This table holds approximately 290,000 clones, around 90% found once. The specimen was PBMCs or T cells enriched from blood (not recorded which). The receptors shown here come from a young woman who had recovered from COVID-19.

The CDR3 loop is CASSPTGGTYEQYF. For the CDR3, the DNA is TGTGCCAGTAGTCCGACAGGCGGCACCTACGAGCAGTACTTC. J is TRBJ2-7 and V is TRBV19; TRBD1 is a possible D gene (6 bases). V was shortened by 5 bases and J by 2 bases, with 13 bases between the two germline ends. The CDR3 runs 14 residues. The germline CDR1 and CDR2 sequences are LNHDA and SQIVND (reference sequence). The full variable domain, rest sourced from reference TRBV19 and TRBJ2-7, is DGGITQSPKYLFRKEGQNVTLSCEQNLNHDAMYWYRQDPGQGLRLIYYSQIVNDFQKGDIAEGYSVSREKKESFPLTVTSAQKNPTAFYLCASSPTGGTYEQYFGPGTRLTVT.

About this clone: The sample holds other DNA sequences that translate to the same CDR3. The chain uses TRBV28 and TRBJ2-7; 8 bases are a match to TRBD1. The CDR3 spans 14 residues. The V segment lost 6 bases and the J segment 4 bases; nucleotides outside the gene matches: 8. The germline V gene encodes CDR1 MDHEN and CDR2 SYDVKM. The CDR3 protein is CASSTGQGAYEQYF. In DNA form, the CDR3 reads TGTGCCAGCAGCACCGGACAGGGTGCGTACGAGCAGTACTTC.

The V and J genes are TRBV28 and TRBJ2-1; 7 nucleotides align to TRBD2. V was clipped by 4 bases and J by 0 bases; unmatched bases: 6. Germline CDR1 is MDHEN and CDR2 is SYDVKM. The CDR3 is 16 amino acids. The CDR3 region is CASSSLAASSYNEQFF. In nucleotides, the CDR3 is TGTGCCAGCAGTTCCCTAGCGGCTAGCTCCTACAATGAGCAGTTCTTC.

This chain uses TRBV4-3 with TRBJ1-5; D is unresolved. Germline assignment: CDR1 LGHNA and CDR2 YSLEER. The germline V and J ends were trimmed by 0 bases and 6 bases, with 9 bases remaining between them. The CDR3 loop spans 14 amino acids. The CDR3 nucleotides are TGCGCCAGCAGCCAAGATGGGAGGGTTCAGCCCCAGCATTTT. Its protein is CASSQDGRVQPQHF.

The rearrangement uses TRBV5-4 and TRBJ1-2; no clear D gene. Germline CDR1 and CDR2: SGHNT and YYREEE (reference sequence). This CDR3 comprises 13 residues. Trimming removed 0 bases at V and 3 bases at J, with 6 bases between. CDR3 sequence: CASSLGSDYGYTF. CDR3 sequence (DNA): TGTGCCAGCAGCTTGGGCAGTGACTATGGCTACACCTTC.

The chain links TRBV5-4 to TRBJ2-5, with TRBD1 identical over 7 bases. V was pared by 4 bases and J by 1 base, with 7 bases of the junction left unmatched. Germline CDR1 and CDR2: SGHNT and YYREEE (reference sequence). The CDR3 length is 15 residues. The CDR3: CASSQKTGAQETQYF. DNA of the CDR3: TGTGCCAGCAGCCAAAAAACAGGGGCCCAAGAGACCCAGTACTTC.

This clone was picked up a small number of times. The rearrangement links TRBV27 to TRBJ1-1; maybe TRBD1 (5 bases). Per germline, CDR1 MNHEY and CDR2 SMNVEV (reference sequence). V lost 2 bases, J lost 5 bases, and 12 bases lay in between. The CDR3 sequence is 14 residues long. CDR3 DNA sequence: TGTGCCAGCAGTTTAACCTGGGGGGGAACTGAAGCTTTCTTT. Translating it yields CASSLTWGGTEAFF.

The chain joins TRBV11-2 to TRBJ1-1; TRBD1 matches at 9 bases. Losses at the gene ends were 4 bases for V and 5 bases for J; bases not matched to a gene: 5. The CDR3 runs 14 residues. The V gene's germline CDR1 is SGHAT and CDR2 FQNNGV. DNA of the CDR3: TGTGCCAGCAGCTCTCGGGACAGGGAGACTGAAGCTTTCTTT. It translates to CASSSRDRETEAFF.

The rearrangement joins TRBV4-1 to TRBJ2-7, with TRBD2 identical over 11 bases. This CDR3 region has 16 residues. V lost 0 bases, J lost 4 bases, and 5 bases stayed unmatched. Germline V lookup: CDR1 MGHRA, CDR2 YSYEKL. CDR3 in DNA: TGCGCCAGCAGCCAAGAAAGGGCTAGCGGGAGGTACGAGCAGTACTTC. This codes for CASSQERASGRYEQYF.